A single T cell receptor (beta chain) is shown here with its context. This clone appeared a few times. Its antigen remains unidentified. Nothing much larger sits one base from this clone, and base qualities are not available. This record comes from a study of blood T cell repertoires in COVID-19 (dated by TCRdb to 2020 to 2022). Concerning the study at large: The collaborator samples originated in the United States, Italy and Spain and spanned the acute and convalescent phases of COVID-19. The prospective study material was composed of cDNA or gDNA derived from T cells, B-cell-depleted T cells, or PBMCs. Where available, HLA class I and class II types were taken from metadata supplied by the sample provider and were not determined by assay-based typing. Sample metadata almost always included a de-identified subject ID, COVID-19 status, age in years and sex. Deeply sampled blood TCRbeta repertoires from subjects exposed to, actively infected with, or recovered from COVID-19 were included in the dataset. The samples were drawn from two sources: the first 160 participants of the ongoing ImmuneRACE study, and 950 to 1,500 subjects contributed by 6 global collaborators. The repertoires were made available in a free public database intended to serve as a resource for research on the immune response to SARS-CoV-2. The study at large found these results: The quantity of clinical and demographic metadata differed by source and by participant and was supplied without curation.

Taken from cysteine to phenylalanine, the CDR3 has 11 residues. The kept DNA is CDR3 alone, 33 bases in frame from the first base. V is clipped by 4 bases and J by 11 bases, and the sequence between their germline boundaries is 11 bases long. CDR1 DFQATT and CDR2 SNEGSKA are derived from the germline V gene (reference sequence). The immunoSEQ Assay, a bias-controlled multiplex PCR, was used to amplify TCRbeta CDR3 regions from genomic DNA. From the authors' description of their analysis: Nucleated cell counts per sample were estimated from amplification of reference gene primers within the assay. To quantify the absolute abundance of each unique TCRbeta CDR3 rearrangement, sequence reads were collapsed and filtered. For each sample, productive Simpson clonality was calculated as the square root of Simpson's diversity index over productive rearrangements. Imported from immuneACCESS, the table was reduced by TCRdb to in-frame sequences with V and J called. These copies leave out some clones; in studies compared against another copy, an unresolved V gene accounts for under half, and the cause of the remainder is not known. V, J and clone size derive from that table, while D and trimming were established from the DNA sequence. The sample data list fewer than 120,000 clones, and around three quarters of these were observed just once. In total, the top ten clones hold roughly 7.5% of the sample.

The collaborating institutions used their own protocols to collect whole blood in K2EDTA tubes. Collaborator samples were shipped for TCRbeta analysis as frozen whole blood, isolated PBMCs, or DNA extracted from either sample type. The chain joins TRBV20-1 to TRBJ1-4; no confident D gene assignment can be made. This receptor was obtained from an older woman with acute or convalescent COVID-19. The sample consisted of peripheral blood. The nucleotides read TGCAGTGCTAAAGTTGGGGAGAAACTGTTTTTT. This yields the protein CSAKVGEKLFF.